These 5 T cell receptor beta chains share one sample of origin, sequenced in a study of neurological immune-mediated disorders. TCRdb analysed the 5' RACE reads with MiXCR anew, one entry per CDR3 protein. The sample yields about 52,000 distinct CDR3 sequences, about 3.5% seen once. Sequencing was carried out using PBMCs. These receptors were taken from a man aged 30 to 39 with multiple sclerosis.

This clonotype was recorded many times. The junction departs from the called germline gene at one end, perhaps through a read error. V is TRBV7-9 and J is TRBJ1-2, with 7 positions matching TRBD1. This CDR3 comprises 15 residues. Germline V gene lookup returns CDR1 SEHNR and CDR2 FQNEAQ (reference sequence). The CDR3 protein is CANSPQGGLVYGYTF. The DNA of the CDR3 is TGTGCCAACAGCCCGCAGGGGGGCCTTGTCTATGGCTACACCTTC.

This clonotype was observed at least ten times. The chain is built from TRBV4-1 and TRBJ2-7, with D unresolved. The V gene's germline CDR1 is MGHRA and CDR2 YSYEKL. Trimming removed 1 base at V and 2 bases at J, with 12 bases between. This CDR3 spans 15 amino acids. Written as DNA, the CDR3 is TGCGCCAGCAGCCAAGTTGGTAGCAAGACCTACGAGCAGTACTTC. This translates into CASSQVGSKTYEQYF.

This clonotype has a count of ten or more. The genes are TRBV3-1 and TRBJ2-2; D unclear. In germline, CDR1 is LGHDT, CDR2 YNNKEL (reference sequence). V was pared by 3 bases and J by 5 bases, with 7 bases between. The CDR3 has 13 residues. Written as DNA, the CDR3 is TGTGCCAGCAGCCACCTCGGAACCGGGGAGCTGTTTTTT. Its protein is CASSHLGTGELFF.

This clonotype was seen many times. V is TRBV9 and J is TRBJ1-1; D unclear. V was trimmed by 4 bases and J by 0 bases, leaving 13 bases between them. The CDR3 runs 15 residues. CDR1 is SGDLS and CDR2 is YYNGEE in the germline V gene. The DNA for the CDR3 is TGTGCCAGCAGCCCACGAACAGTGTTGAACACTGAAGCTTTCTTT. Translating gives CASSPRTVLNTEAFF.

This clonotype was counted many times. V gene TRBV6-2 or TRBV6-3 combines with J gene TRBJ2-7; no clear D gene. The V end was cut by 6 bases, the J end by 0 bases, with 6 bases between. The CDR3 sequence is 12 residues long. Germline V gene lookup returns CDR1 MNHEY and CDR2 SVGEGT. The CDR3 coding sequence is TGTGCCAGCAGCCTGAGCTCCTACGAGCAGTACTTC. Protein sequence: CASSLSSYEQYF.